These 32 T cell receptor beta chains share one sample of origin, sequenced in a study of blood T cell repertoires in COVID-19. Some clones are missing from TCRdb's copy, which holds only in-frame ones; the method was immunoSEQ multiplex PCR. The sample records a few hundred thousand clones, about 88% being singletons. Specimen: PBMCs or T cells enriched from blood (not recorded which). All receptors derive from a woman in her 30s who had been exposed to COVID-19.

The V and J genes are TRBV9 and TRBJ2-2, with 7 bases fitting TRBD1. The V segment lost 3 bases and the J segment 2 bases; nucleotides outside the gene matches: 7. The germline V gene encodes CDR1 SGDLS and CDR2 YYNGEE. The CDR3 is 16 residues long. This CDR3 reads CASSGQGPFNTGELFF. The DNA of the CDR3 is TGTGCCAGCAGCGGACAGGGCCCCTTCAACACCGGGGAGCTGTTTTTT.

The V gene is TRBV19, the J gene TRBJ2-4; TRBD2 aligns across 8 bases. CDR1 and CDR2 from the germline V gene are LNHDA and SQIVND (reference sequence). J lost 6 bases, V lost 5 bases, and 12 bases had no gene match. This CDR3 comprises 16 residues. As DNA, the CDR3 is TGTGCCAGTAGTCCCGGGAGGGCCGGGGTGGGAAACATTCAGTACTTC. Its translation is CASSPGRAGVGNIQYF.

The rearrangement joins TRBV10-2 to TRBJ1-4; the match to TRBD1 covers 7 bases. V lost 4 bases and J lost 4; bases outside the gene matches: 9. The CDR3 covers 16 residues. Germline V gives CDR1 WSHSY, CDR2 SAAADI. CDR3: CASSVGQEGYNEKLFF. CDR3 DNA: TGCGCCAGCAGTGTCGGACAGGAGGGTTATAATGAAAAACTGTTTTTT.

The gene calls are TRBV7-9 and TRBJ2-1; 10 nucleotides agree with TRBD2. Germline V lookup: CDR1 SEHNR, CDR2 FQNEAQ (reference sequence). The CDR3 contains 14 residues. With 3 bases clipped from V and 6 bases from J, the junction kept 2 bases outside the gene matches. The CDR3 DNA sequence: TGTGCCAGCAGCTTTGGGACTAGCGTCAATGAGCAGTTCTTC. This encodes CASSFGTSVNEQFF.

V is TRBV28 and J is TRBJ1-4; D gene ambiguous. CDR1 MDHEN and CDR2 SYDVKM come from the germline V gene. The CDR3 runs to 15 residues. The ends were cut back, 8 bases at V and 4 bases at J, with 17 bases in the middle. The chain's CDR3 is CASSLFWGDNEKLFF. In nucleotides, the CDR3 is TGTGCCAGCTCCCTCTTTTGGGGAGATAATGAAAAACTGTTTTTT.

The chain employs TRBV7-8 and TRBJ2-5, with D perhaps matching TRBD2 (5 bases). The CDR3 is 18 residues long. Germline assignment: CDR1 SGHVS and CDR2 FQNEAQ. Trimming removed 5 bases at V and 5 bases at J, with 27 bases between. CDR3 residues: CASSALRPGILTRETQYF. The CDR3 coding sequence is TGTGCCAGCAGCGCCCTGAGACCCGGGATTTTAACCCGGGAGACCCAGTACTTC.

This chain connects TRBV6-5 to TRBJ2-3, with D possibly TRBD2 on 6 matching bases. Trimming left V 6 bases short and J 4 bases short, with 17 bases between. The V gene's germline CDR1 is MNHEY and CDR2 SVGAGI. The CDR3 has 15 residues. The CDR3 here is CASSLAAKSADTQYF. CDR3 in DNA: TGTGCCAGCAGCTTAGCGGCCAAATCGGCAGATACGCAGTATTTT.

The chain is built from TRBV6-5 and TRBJ2-7; D might be TRBD2 (6 bases). The CDR3 covers 14 residues. V dropped 6 bases and J dropped 6 bases, with 18 bases sitting between them. Germline V gene sequence: CDR1 MNHEY, CDR2 SVGAGI. In DNA, the CDR3 is TGTGCCAGCAGATTCGGACTACTTGCTACCGAGCAGTACTTC. Translating gives CASRFGLLATEQYF.

The chain combines TRBV11-2 with TRBJ2-5; D might be TRBD1 (7 bases). V dropped 3 bases and J dropped 4 bases, with 21 bases sitting between them. The length of the CDR3 is 17 residues. CDR1 SGHAT and CDR2 FQNNGV come from the germline V gene. The chain's CDR3 is CASSFGAGGRIGETQYF. The CDR3 region has the DNA TGTGCCAGCAGCTTCGGCGCAGGGGGGAGAATAGGAGAGACCCAGTACTTC.

The J gene is TRBJ2-2, the V gene TRBV3-1 (or the pseudogene TRBV3-2); a weak D match, TRBD2 (5 bases). Between the trimmed V and J ends, which lost 1 base and 4 bases, there was a span of 13 bases. This CDR3 spans 16 amino acids. Germline CDR1 is LGHDT and CDR2 is YNNKEL (reference sequence). This CDR3 is CASSQAVSRGTGELFF. CDR3 sequence (DNA): TGTGCCAGCAGCCAAGCAGTTAGCCGGGGCACCGGGGAGCTGTTTTTT.

The chain couples TRBV3-1 (or the pseudogene TRBV3-2) to TRBJ1-3; D gene unclear. CDR1 and CDR2 (germline): LGHDT, YNNKEL (reference sequence). The CDR3 has 13 amino acids. V was shortened by 1 base and J by 4 bases, with 5 bases between the two germline ends. The CDR3 nucleotides are TGTGCCAGCAGCCAAGTGGAGGGAAACACCATATATTTT. It specifies CASSQVEGNTIYF.

V is TRBV5-1 and J is TRBJ1-6; no clear D gene. CDR3 length: 13 residues. Per germline, CDR1 SGHRS and CDR2 YFSETQ. The V gene lost 0 bases and the J gene lost 16 bases, with 14 bases spanning the gap. The CDR3 spells CASSLDLGGRLHF. Here the CDR3 DNA reads TGCGCCAGCAGCTTGGACTTAGGCGGCAGACTCCACTTT.

This clone was seen just once. The chain has TRBV13 and TRBJ2-5; a possible D gene is TRBD2 (6 bases). Trimming cost V 5 bases and J 5 bases, with 15 bases left between them. CDR1 and CDR2 (germline): PRHDT, FYEKMQ (reference sequence). CDR3 size: 14 residues. The CDR3 sequence: CASSARGGGETQYF. The CDR3 DNA reads as TGTGCCAGCAGCGCACGTGGGGGAGGTGAGACCCAGTACTTC.

The chain links TRBV27 to TRBJ2-7; 8 nucleotides agree with TRBD2. Germline V CDR1 and CDR2: MNHEY, SMNVEV (reference sequence). V dropped 9 bases and J dropped 5; count of bases not matched to a gene: 9. The CDR3 is 13 amino acids. CDR3 protein: CASTGGNFHEQYF. The CDR3 nucleotides are TGTGCCAGTACGGGAGGGAACTTCCACGAGCAGTACTTC.

V gene TRBV28 combines with J gene TRBJ1-5; D is uncertain. V shed 2 bases and J shed 2 bases, with 10 bases lying between them. The CDR3 covers 15 residues. Germline CDR1 MDHEN, CDR2 SYDVKM. The DNA of the CDR3 is TGTGCCAGCAGTTTAACCTTAGGAGGCAATCAGCCCCAGCATTTT. Residues: CASSLTLGGNQPQHF.

This clone was counted only a few times. The chain joins TRBV5-4 to TRBJ2-3, with 9 positions matching TRBD2. Trimming cost V 4 bases and J 2 bases; bases outside gene matches: 8. Germline V gene lookup returns CDR1 SGHNT and CDR2 YYREEE (reference sequence). The CDR3 spans 16 residues. CDR3 residues: CASSLEEREVTDTQYF. DNA of the CDR3: TGTGCCAGCAGCCTGGAAGAGCGGGAGGTCACAGATACGCAGTATTTT. Variable domain in full (rest from reference TRBV5-4 and TRBJ2-3): ETGVTQSPTHLIKTRGQQVTLRCSSQSGHNTVSWYQQALGQGPQFIFQYYREEENGRGNFPPRFSGLQFPNYSSELNVNALELDDSALYLCASSLEEREVTDTQYFGPGTRLTVL.

The chain employs TRBV5-1 and TRBJ1-3; 8 bases are shared with TRBD1. J was trimmed by 0 bases and V by 4 bases; bases with no gene match: 6. This CDR3 is built from 16 residues. Germline values: CDR1 SGHRS, CDR2 YFSETQ. CDR3 bases: TGCGCCAGCAGCATACAGGGGGACCACTCTGGAAACACCATATATTTT. This translates into CASSIQGDHSGNTIYF.

This clone has just a few counts. The V gene is TRBV19, the J gene TRBJ2-7; perhaps TRBD1 as D (6 bases). With 6 bases removed from V and 1 base from J, the gap between germline ends came to 13 bases. Germline V gene lookup returns CDR1 LNHDA and CDR2 SQIVND (reference sequence). The CDR3 runs 14 residues. In nucleotides, the CDR3 is TGTGCCAGTAGATTGTCGGACAGTTCCTACGAGCAGTACTTC. Residues: CASRLSDSSYEQYF.

The V call is TRBV14, the J call TRBJ2-1, with 8 bases matching TRBD1. Germline lookup yields CDR1 SGHDN and CDR2 FVKESK. The CDR3 has 14 residues. V lost 5 bases and J lost 9; bases outside the gene matches: 9. The CDR3 is CASSYGQGWGEQFF. The CDR3, as DNA: TGTGCCAGCAGCTACGGACAGGGCTGGGGTGAGCAGTTCTTC. The complete variable domain, with remaining parts taken from reference TRBV14 and TRBJ2-1, reads EAGVTQFPSHSVIEKGQTVTLRCDPISGHDNLYWYRRVMGKEIKFLLHFVKESKQDESGMPNNRFLAERTGGTYSTLKVQPAELEDSGVYFCASSYGQGWGEQFFGPGTRLTVL.

The chain links TRBV19 to TRBJ1-5; no reliable D call. Germline V CDR1 and CDR2: LNHDA, SQIVND (reference sequence). This CDR3 has 19 amino acids. Trimming stripped 3 bases from V and 5 bases from J, with 26 bases between. CDR3 in amino acids: CASSMAPVAGPPRHQPQHF. The CDR3 coding sequence is TGTGCCAGTAGTATGGCCCCGGTGGCAGGCCCCCCCCGTCATCAGCCCCAGCATTTT.

The chain employs TRBV3-1 (or the pseudogene TRBV3-2) and TRBJ2-1; 8 bases line up with TRBD2. The germline V gene encodes CDR1 LGHDT and CDR2 YNNKEL (reference sequence). Unmatched junction bases numbered 2, after V lost 6 bases and J lost 4 bases. CDR3 length equals 13 residues. The CDR3 loop reads CASRASGYNEQFF. CDR3 DNA: TGTGCCAGCAGGGCTAGCGGGTACAATGAGCAGTTCTTC.

The chain combines TRBV5-1 with TRBJ1-2; TRBD1 might be the D (6 bases). Deletions cut 0 bases from V and 1 base from J, with 10 bases between. Germline values: CDR1 SGHRS, CDR2 YFSETQ. The CDR3 sequence is 15 residues long. CDR3 loop: CASSLARGNNYGYTF. CDR3 in DNA: TGCGCCAGCAGCTTGGCCAGGGGTAATAACTATGGCTACACCTTC.

Comment on this clone: At one end the junction does not follow the germline gene, possibly because of a read error. The chain employs TRBV10-3 and TRBJ1-5; TRBD1 agrees at 7 bases. The germline V gene encodes CDR1 ENHRY and CDR2 SYGVKD. The CDR3 extends over 11 amino acids. The DNA of the CDR3 is TGTGCCATCAGTGAGGGACAGGCTCCGAAGTTT. Its protein is CAISEGQAPKF.

The chain is built from TRBV24-1 and TRBJ2-7; 11 nucleotides align to TRBD1. The V gene end was trimmed by 3 bases and the J gene end by 0 bases; junction bases not matched to a gene: 6. Per the germline V gene, CDR1 is KGHDR and CDR2 is SFDVKD. The CDR3 has 17 residues. The CDR3 is CATSDASGTGGSYEQYF. The CDR3 coding sequence is TGTGCCACCAGTGATGCCTCCGGGACAGGGGGCTCCTACGAGCAGTACTTC.

The gene calls are TRBV7-8 and TRBJ2-3; D gene ambiguous. Trimming removed 5 bases at V and 1 base at J, with 10 bases between. In germline, CDR1 is SGHVS, CDR2 FQNEAQ. The CDR3 spans 14 residues. CDR3 in DNA: TGTGCCAGCAGCCTCAAGCTGGGCACAGATACGCAGTATTTT. This codes for CASSLKLGTDTQYF.

The chain carries TRBV11-3 and TRBJ2-1; 11 nucleotides align to TRBD2. V lost 5 bases to trimming and J lost 7 bases; unmatched junction nucleotides: 4. CDR3 length equals 14 residues. Germline V gives CDR1 SGHNT, CDR2 YENEEA. The CDR3 coding sequence is TGTGCCAGCAGCCCCCGACTAGCGGGGAATGAGCAGTTCTTC. This codes for CASSPRLAGNEQFF.

The chain carries TRBV11-3 and TRBJ1-2; D unresolved. Deletions cut 5 bases from V and 7 bases from J, with 20 bases between. Per the germline V gene, CDR1 is SGHNT and CDR2 is YENEEA. The CDR3 runs 15 residues. The CDR3 DNA reads TGTGCCAGCAGCCTCAGAGATAGCTCTGGTGGTGGCTACACCTTC. Its translation: CASSLRDSSGGGYTF.

This clone was detected only once. This rearrangement joins TRBV28 to TRBJ1-1; TRBD1 might be the D (6 bases). Trimming stripped 5 bases from V and 1 base from J, with 17 bases between. This CDR3 region has 16 residues. CDR1 MDHEN and CDR2 SYDVKM come from the germline V gene. The chain's CDR3 is CASSGALGGANTEAFF. The CDR3 DNA is TGTGCCAGCAGTGGCGCTCTAGGGGGAGCGAACACTGAAGCTTTCTTT.

The chain has TRBV28 and TRBJ2-5; maybe TRBD1 (6 bases). Trimming removed 5 bases from V and 1 base from J, with 11 bases in between. The length of the CDR3 is 14 residues. The germline CDR1 and CDR2 sequences are MDHEN and SYDVKM. Written as DNA, the CDR3 is TGTGCCAGCAGTCGTACAGGGATCCAAGAGACCCAGTACTTC. It codes for CASSRTGIQETQYF.

Turning to this clone: It may be a read error: a sequence one base away is much more abundant. The chain couples TRBV6-5 to TRBJ2-7; TRBD1 matches 10 bases. CDR3 length: 14 residues. The germline V gene has CDR1 MNHEY and CDR2 SVGAGI. Trimming cost V 2 bases and J 3 bases; bases outside gene matches: 1. The CDR3 loop reads CASSYGTGVYEQYF. DNA for the CDR3: TGTGCCAGCAGTTACGGGACAGGGGTCTACGAGCAGTACTTC.

The chain recombines TRBV6-6 with TRBJ1-5; 9 nucleotides align to TRBD1. The ends lost 4 bases at V and 14 bases at J; junction bases unmatched: 9. This CDR3 contains 13 residues. Germline lookup yields CDR1 MNHNY and CDR2 SVGAGI (reference sequence). CDR3 sequence reads: CASSSQIRQGEHF. The CDR3 nucleotides read TGTGCCAGCAGTTCTCAAATTCGACAGGGGGAGCATTTT.

This chain joins TRBV4-1 and TRBJ2-3; TRBD2 matches 11 bases. The V gene end was trimmed by 4 bases and the J gene end by 4 bases; junction bases not matched to a gene: 10. This CDR3 is 17 amino acids long. Per the germline V gene, CDR1 is MGHRA and CDR2 is YSYEKL. CDR3 DNA: TGCGCCAGCAGCCCCCGGGACGTAGCGGGAGGGGCAGATACGCAGTATTTT. Encoded protein: CASSPRDVAGGADTQYF.